This T cell receptor beta chain was profiled in a study of T cell responses to AZD1222 COVID-19 vaccine. General study results and limits: There were mostly white British donors and more females than males, and clonal diversity was possibly underestimated. CD4 TCRs associated with vaccination spanned spike, dominating at 160-218 and 743-854. Only after the peak T cell response were repertoires sampled. Recipients of two AZD1222 doses showed rising Spike-specific TCR breadth and depth.

In regard to this clone: Its antigen is still unknown.

Sequenced by immunoSEQ multiplex PCR; TCRdb stores in-frame clones only, minus some. In the table there are over 90,000 clones, around 90% of which are singletons. Germline lookup yields CDR1 LNHDA and CDR2 SQIVND (reference sequence). This CDR3 contains 13 residues. V was clipped by 10 bases and J by 7 bases; unmatched bases: 3. V is TRBV19 and J is TRBJ2-1; TRBD2 matches at 14 bases. This specimen consisted of peripheral blood, obtained on day 0 of AZD1222 vaccination. The TCR originated in an adult in good health. The CDR3 bases are TGTGCCACGAGGACTAGCGGGGGGAATGAGCAGTTCTTC. Protein sequence: CATRTSGGNEQFF.